This is a list of T cell receptor beta chains from one sample in a study of beta chain features in type 1 diabetes. Assay: immunoSEQ multiplex PCR; the TCRdb copy retains only in-frame clones and omits some. The table records about 5,700 clones, roughly three quarters of them present only once. Sequencing was done on a sample of Tregs from blood. These receptor sequences come from a young man in good health. Each CDR3 is given with its conserved first and last residue. D genes are given only for firm matches. Not all rows give a size; the values are once, few, many and, for expanded clones, a class.

D	V	size	J	DNA	CDR3
TRBD1	TRBV4-3	.	TRBJ1-2	TGCGCCAGCAGCCCCGGGACAGGGGGAGGCTATGGCTACACCTTC	CASSPGTGGGYGYTF
.	TRBV21-1	.	TRBJ1-2	TGTGCCAGCAGGAGCCGGCGGCCAGGAGGGTATGGCTACACCTTC	CASRSRRPGGYGYTF
.	TRBV7-2	.	TRBJ2-1	TGTGCCAGCAGCTTAGTAGGGGGACTAAACAATGAGCAGTTCTTC	CASSLVGGLNNEQFF
TRBD2	TRBV7-2	.	TRBJ2-4	TGTGCCAGCAGCTTAGCGCGGAGCGGGACCCTTGGGTACTTC	CASSLARSGTLGYF
.	TRBV18	once	TRBJ1-6	TGTGCCAGCTCATCAACTTCGGGTTCGGATTCACCCCTCCACTTT	CASSSTSGSDSPLHF
.	TRBV7-2	.	TRBJ2-1	TGTGCCAGCAGCTTAGCCAGCTACAATGAGCAGTTCTTC	CASSLASYNEQFF
.	TRBV7-3	.	TRBJ2-6	TGTGCCAGCAGCGTGGACAGCGCCCCTGGGGCCAACGTCCTGACTTTC	CASSVDSAPGANVLTF
TRBD1	TRBV18	.	TRBJ2-5	TGTGCCAGCTCACCACGAGGGGGCCTTGGGGAGACCCAGTACTTC	CASSPRGGLGETQYF
.	TRBV7-2	.	TRBJ2-2	TGTGCCAGCAGCCGGATGAGGGCTGGCGGGGAGCTGTTTTTT	CASSRMRAGGELFF
TRBD2	TRBV23-1	.	TRBJ2-3	TGCGCCAGCAGCCCAGGGACTAGCGGGGGCATCGATACGCAGTATTTT	CASSPGTSGGIDTQYF
.	TRBV5-1	.	TRBJ2-3	TGCGCCAGCAGCTTGCGGCGATTAACAGCCGGGACAACCACAGATACGCAGTATTTT	CASSLRRLTAGTTTDTQYF
.	TRBV10-3	.	TRBJ2-1	TGTGCCATCAGGACGGGAACAAACAATGAGCAGTTCTTC	CAIRTGTNNEQFF
.	TRBV7-7	.	TRBJ2-5	TGTGCCAGCAGCTTAGCGGAGGGAAACCAAGAGACCCAGTACTTC	CASSLAEGNQETQYF
.	TRBV15	.	TRBJ1-1	TGTGCCACCAGCAGAGACAGGGACACTGAAGCTTTCTTT	CATSRDRDTEAFF
.	TRBV6-5	once	TRBJ1-1	TGTGCCAGCAGTTACCAGGGGTCCACTGAAGCTTTCTTT	CASSYQGSTEAFF
.	TRBV7-9	.	TRBJ2-7	TGTGCCAGCAGCCCGAGGGCCAACTCCTACGAGCAGTACTTC	CASSPRANSYEQYF
TRBD1	TRBV6-4	.	TRBJ1-3	TGTGCCAGCACCGACAGGGGGGGTAACACCATATATTTT	CASTDRGGNTIYF
.	TRBV5-1	.	TRBJ2-1	TGCGCCAGCGCCGGCTCCTACAATGAGCAGTTCTTC	CASAGSYNEQFF
TRBD1	TRBV14	.	TRBJ1-2	TGTGCCAGCAGCCGCTATCGTGGACAGGGGGCGTTCGGCTACACCTTC	CASSRYRGQGAFGYTF
TRBD1	TRBV27	.	TRBJ2-7	TGTGCCAGCAGTCCACCGGGACAGTTCCTCTACGAGCAGTACTTC	CASSPPGQFLYEQYF
.	TRBV6-1	.	TRBJ1-6	TGTGCCAGCAGTGACAGCTATAATTCACCCCTCCACTTT	CASSDSYNSPLHF
.	TRBV7-2	.	TRBJ2-3	TGTGCCAGCAGCCAGGGAGGAAATACGCAGTATTTT	CASSQGGNTQYF
TRBD1	TRBV5-1	.	TRBJ2-7	TGCGCCAGCAGCCGGGACAGGTTCCACGAGCAGTACTTC	CASSRDRFHEQYF
.	TRBV20-1	.	TRBJ2-1	TGCAGTGCAGTAGAAGCTGTGGTGCAGTTCTTC	CSAVEAVVQFF
.	TRBV9	.	TRBJ1-3	TGTGCCAGCAGCGTAGCCGGTCAAGAAGGAAACACCATATATTTT	CASSVAGQEGNTIYF
TRBD2	TRBV2	few	TRBJ2-2	TGTGCCAGCAGGGGACTAGCGGGGAACACCGGGGAGCTGTTTTTT	CASRGLAGNTGELFF
.	TRBV19	.	TRBJ2-5	TGTGCCAGTAGTATTCGGGACCAAGAGACCCAGTACTTC	CASSIRDQETQYF
TRBD1	TRBV5-1	.	TRBJ2-7	TGCGCCAGCAACCGCGGACAGGGCCTAAACGAGCAGTACTTC	CASNRGQGLNEQYF
TRBD1	TRBV7-8	.	TRBJ2-1	TGTGCCAGCAGCTTATCCCGGAGACAGGGGGGGGACAATGAGCAGTTCTTC	CASSLSRRQGGDNEQFF
TRBD1	TRBV2	.	TRBJ2-2	TGTGCCAGCAGTGAAGCCGGGACAGGGGTTCACGGGGAGCTGTTTTTT	CASSEAGTGVHGELFF
.	TRBV5-6	few	TRBJ1-2	TGTGCCAGCAGCCCGACACTGAACTATGGCTACACCTTC	CASSPTLNYGYTF
TRBD2	TRBV4-1	.	TRBJ2-5	TGCGCCAGCAGCCAAGATAGAACTAGCGGGGGCCAAGAGACCCAGTACTTC	CASSQDRTSGGQETQYF
.	TRBV7-2	.	TRBJ1-2	TGTGCCAGCAGACAAACCATCTCCAGAAACTATGGCTACACCTTC	CASRQTISRNYGYTF
.	TRBV6-5	.	TRBJ2-7	TGTGCCACCAGAGCAGGGGACTACGAGCAGTACTTC	CATRAGDYEQYF
.	TRBV7-3	.	TRBJ2-1	TGTGCCAGCAGTTTTCAAGGGGGGGCGGATAATGAGCAGTTCTTC	CASSFQGGADNEQFF
TRBD1	TRBV7-2	.	TRBJ1-2	TGTGCCAGCAGCTTCCCCGGCCAGGGGGGTGCAGGCTACACCTTC	CASSFPGQGGAGYTF
TRBD1	TRBV7-9	.	TRBJ1-2	TGTGCCAGCAGCGCCGGGACAGGGCGGGAAATCTATGGCTACACCTTC	CASSAGTGREIYGYTF
.	TRBV19	few	TRBJ1-2	TGTGCCAGTAGTATTGAGGGGGTAGATGGCTACACCTTC	CASSIEGVDGYTF
TRBD2	TRBV7-8	.	TRBJ2-5	TGTGCCAGCAGTTCCCAAGCCAGACTAGCGGGGCTGGGGACCCAGTACTTC	CASSSQARLAGLGTQYF
.	TRBV27	.	TRBJ2-3	TGTGCCAGCAGTTTAGGCGGGGGCCCAGATACGCAGTATTTT	CASSLGGGPDTQYF
TRBD2	TRBV2	.	TRBJ2-5	TGTGCCAGCGCCCTTAGCGGGGGGGCCCGTGAGACCCAGTACTTC	CASALSGGARETQYF
TRBD2	TRBV2	.	TRBJ2-3	TGTGCCAATGGGACTAGCGGGGCGGATACGCAGTATTTT	CANGTSGADTQYF
.	TRBV6-1	.	TRBJ1-5	TGTGCCAGCAGTGAAGTTTTTGGTAGGGGTGGTGGTCAGCCCCAGCATTTT	CASSEVFGRGGGQPQHF
.	TRBV10-3	.	TRBJ2-3	TGTGCCGCTAAGGCGGGGACTAGCACAGATACGCAGTATTTT	CAAKAGTSTDTQYF
.	TRBV21-1	.	TRBJ1-4	TGTGCCAGCAGCCCCACGAGGGATGAAAAACTGTTTTTT	CASSPTRDEKLFF
.	TRBV7-2	.	TRBJ2-3	TGTGCCAGCAGCACCAGGGCGAGGACAGATACGCAGTATTTT	CASSTRARTDTQYF
TRBD2	TRBV6-6	.	TRBJ2-1	TGTGCCAGCAGTTTACGCGCGGGGGGCAATGAGCAGTTCTTC	CASSLRAGGNEQFF
TRBD1	TRBV15	.	TRBJ2-1	TGTGCCACCAGCACTGGATTGACAGGGGGTGGACTCAATGAGCAGTTCTTC	CATSTGLTGGGLNEQFF
TRBD1	TRBV4-3	.	TRBJ1-4	TGCGCCAGCAGCCAACCCAGGACAGGGGGCGGAAAACTGTTTTTT	CASSQPRTGGGKLFF
TRBD1	TRBV7-9	.	TRBJ1-2	TGTGCCAGCAGCTACAGGGGGTCTGGCTATGGCTACACCTTC	CASSYRGSGYGYTF
TRBD1	TRBV18	.	TRBJ1-5	TGTGCCAGCTCAATTCTAGGACAGGGGGGGAATCAGCCCCAGCATTTT	CASSILGQGGNQPQHF
TRBD1	TRBV4-1	.	TRBJ1-3	TGCGCCAGCAGCCAAGGGGGGACAGCCGACCCCTCTGGAAACACCATATATTTT	CASSQGGTADPSGNTIYF
.	TRBV11-2	few	TRBJ2-1	TGTGCCAGCACCCCCTTGGACAGCTCCTACAATGAGCAGTTCTTC	CASTPLDSSYNEQFF
TRBD1	TRBV29-1	.	TRBJ1-2	TGCAGCGTAGGACAGGGGGCTACAAACTATGGCTACACCTTC	CSVGQGATNYGYTF